Included here is one T cell receptor beta chain sequence, with context. Its antigen is not identified. Germline-derived CDR1 and CDR2 are SGHRS and YFSETQ. The CDR3 extends over 15 amino acids. Trimming took off 0 bases at V and 8 bases at J, with 15 bases between the two ends. Separate from the roughly 720-subject first cohort, the 120-subject validation cohort was the one that the donors belonged to. Libraries were prepared by immunoSEQ multiplex PCR; TCRdb keeps only in-frame clonotypes and omits some of them. Of 180,000 or so clones in the sample, around 86% were seen once. These data come from a study of cytomegalovirus exposure and HLA in healthy donors. Study-level findings and limits: Testing in vitro showed a few CMV-associated chains specific for CMV antigens. Cytomegalovirus status was reportedly diagnosed by the classifier with high specificity and sensitivity. Across donors, most TCRs were seen rarely, yet some public ones were widespread.

Sample: PBMCs. This chain uses TRBV5-1 with TRBJ2-1; no definite D call. The receptor was isolated from a young man in good health and CMV-seropositive. CDR3 sequence: CASSLARVRADEQFF. The CDR3 DNA is TGCGCCAGCAGCTTGGCCCGGGTAAGGGCTGATGAGCAGTTCTTC.